This T cell receptor beta chain was identified in a study of blood T cell repertoires in COVID-19 (dated by TCRdb to 2018 to 2021). Regarding the research as a whole: Samples covering the acute and convalescent phases of COVID-19 were provided by collaborators in the United States, Italy and Spain. The samples were drawn from the first 160 participants of the ongoing ImmuneRACE study and from some 1,300 subjects provided by 6 global collaborators. The repertoires were made available in a free public database intended to serve as a resource for research on the immune response to SARS-CoV-2. Subjects who had been exposed to COVID-19, were actively infected with it, or had recovered from it provided the deeply sampled blood TCRbeta repertoires that made up the dataset. Where available, HLA class I and class II types were taken from metadata supplied by the sample provider and were not determined by assay-based typing. A de-identified subject ID, COVID-19 status, age in years and sex were almost always included in the sample metadata. The prospective study material was composed of cDNA or gDNA derived from T cells, B-cell-depleted T cells, or PBMCs.

General study outcomes and caveats: Clinical and demographic metadata were provided uncurated, with the amount varying by source and participant.

TCRbeta CDR3 regions were amplified from genomic DNA using the immunoSEQ Assay, a bias-controlled multiplex PCR. The authors' pipeline ran thus. The number of nucleated cells in each sample was estimated by amplification of reference gene primers within the assay. Sequence reads were collapsed and filtered to measure the absolute abundance of every unique TCRbeta CDR3 rearrangement. For each sample, productive Simpson clonality was calculated as the square root of Simpson's diversity index across productive rearrangements. TCRdb retrieved this table from immuneACCESS and kept in-frame rearrangements only. Not all clones are present; in checked studies, unresolved V genes account for under half, and no reason is known for the remainder. The V and J calls and clone size are taken from that table; D and trimming were inferred from the DNA. The sample table holds 250,000 to 300,000 clones, of which roughly 88% were seen once. 0.65% to 0.95% of the sample belongs to the ten largest clones.

Remarks on this clone: Its antigen has not been determined. It has no much larger one-base neighbor in the sample; base qualities were not kept.

Clipping removes 4 bases from V and 4 bases from J, with 12 as the unmatched junction base count. From the cysteine up to the phenylalanine, the CDR3 has a length of 16 residues. Only the CDR3 part of the read is kept: 48 bases, read in frame from the first base. CDR1 and CDR2, looked up from the germline V gene, are SGHDT and YYEEEE. The collaborating institutions used their own protocols to collect whole blood in K2EDTA tubes. For TCRbeta analysis, collaborator samples were shipped as frozen whole blood, as isolated PBMCs, or as DNA extracted from either sample type. The chain couples TRBV5-6 to TRBJ2-5; 8 nucleotides in the junction match TRBD2. The TCR was taken from a woman in her twenties or thirties with acute or convalescent COVID-19. Sequencing was done on a sample of peripheral blood. The DNA is TGTGCCAGCAGCCCCCCCGGGGGACTAGTATTAGAGACCCAGTACTTC. This is translated as CASSPPGGLVLETQYF.